This T cell receptor (beta chain) was profiled in a study of T cell responses to AZD1222 COVID-19 vaccine. Between the trimmed V and J ends, which lost 1 base and 8 bases, there was a span of 11 bases. Germline loops: CDR1 GTSNPN, CDR2 SVGIG (reference sequence). This CDR3 contains 12 residues. The table came from immunoSEQ multiplex PCR; TCRdb's copy has only in-frame clones and leaves some out. The data hold about 70,000 clones, with approximately 81% observed a single time. The chain couples TRBV30 to TRBJ1-2; D unresolved. The clonotype was recovered from an adult in good health. The sequencing used peripheral blood, collected on day 0 of AZD1222 vaccination. The CDR3 reads CAWSASMRGYTF. The CDR3 nucleotides are TGTGCCTGGAGTGCCTCGATGCGGGGCTACACCTTC.